This T cell receptor beta chain was captured by sequencing in a study of beta chain features in type 1 diabetes. Overall study results and limits: Any HLA effect on TCRB rearrangement was left unresolved by small sub-analyses.

Sequencing targeted expressed TCRB transcripts, as all isolated RNA had been reverse transcribed. TCRdb's copy holds only in-frame clones and misses some; the assay was immunoSEQ multiplex PCR. The sample shows 9,000 or so clones, roughly 74% of them seen only once. Comments on this clone: The antigen remains undetermined.

The V end lost 1 base, the J end lost 8 bases, and 9 bases lay between the germline ends. The germline gives CDR1 LNHDA, CDR2 SQIVND (reference sequence). The CDR3 covers 13 residues. The rearrangement joins TRBV19 to TRBJ2-1; D gene ambiguous. The receptor's source is a young woman in good health. The sample comprised Tregs from blood. Written as DNA, the CDR3 is TGTGCCAGTAGTATAGCGCCTCGGGATGAGCAGTTCTTC. This sequence encodes CASSIAPRDEQFF.